A single TCR beta chain is shown here with its context. Trimming pared 5 bases from V and 3 bases from J, leaving 12 bases between. Germline assignment: CDR1 SGHTA and CDR2 FQGTGA. The CDR3 is 14 amino acids. Unsorted material relied on approximately 89 million PBMCs as the source of genomic DNA. Each unsorted PBMC replicate got 300 ng genomic DNA, tens of thousands of genomes. The protocol was immunoSEQ multiplex PCR, while the TCRdb copy is restricted to in-frame clones and leaves out a portion. In the table there are about 490,000 clones, over 70% of which are singletons. The data were obtained in a study of shared clonotypes between healthy human individuals. About the study: A couple of women and a few men aged 18 to 49 served as donors.

Input material: PBMCs. The source of this sequence is a woman aged 40 to 50 in good health. Some clones in this sample may be carry-over from other donors' samples. This chain links TRBV7-3 with TRBJ2-3; possible D gene TRBD2, 5 bases. CDR3 DNA: TGTGCCAGCAGCCTTGGACTCGTAACAGATACGCAGTATTTT. As protein: CASSLGLVTDTQYF.